The clone carrying this T cell receptor (beta chain) has a single count. Its target is unknown. In the original processing: Of patient CD8+ clones exceeding 1%, few matched published virus-specific TCRB sequences. Using immunoSEQ multiplex PCR, the repertoire was profiled, and TCRdb retains in-frame clones only, with some absent. That table supplies the V and J calls and clone size; D and trimming were determined from the DNA. Of more than 5,500 clones listed, around two thirds are singletons. These data come from a study of somatic mutations in cytotoxic T cells in rheumatoid arthritis. Study-wide background: Selected populations of V beta antibody-stained T cells underwent flow sorting at nearly 100% purity; these encompassed V beta1+ cells subjected to TCRB sequencing. Study findings and constraints: Over 20% of CD8+ cells belonged to the largest CD8+ clone in about an eighth of the roughly 65 patients. Measured CD8+ T-cell clonality, a value compared between rheumatoid arthritis patients and age-matched healthy controls, did not differ significantly.

The CDR3 is 13 amino acids. The germline V gene has CDR1 SQVTM and CDR2 ANQGSEA. V lost 3 bases and J lost 7; bases outside the gene matches: 6. The sequenced sample consisted of CD8+ T cells sorted from blood. The clonotype originates from an adult with rheumatoid arthritis. The chain recombines TRBV29-1 with TRBJ2-4; 7 nucleotides match TRBD2. The CDR3 loop is CSVEMGGWNIQYF. The CDR3 bases are TGCAGCGTTGAGATGGGGGGGTGGAACATTCAGTACTTC. The complete variable domain, with remaining parts taken from reference TRBV29-1 and TRBJ2-4, reads SAVISQKPSRDICQRGTSLTIQCQVDSQVTMMFWYRQQPGQSLTLIATANQGSEATYESGFVIDKFPISRPNLTFSTLTVSNMSPEDSSIYLCSVEMGGWNIQYFGAGTRLSVL.